This TCR beta chain was recorded in a study of identical twins. In regard to this clonotype: Antigen specificity is unknown.

TCRdb analysed the 5' RACE reads with MiXCR anew, one entry per CDR3 protein. The data hold fewer than 900,000 distinct CDR3 sequences, with approximately 21% observed a single time. Broader study findings: Zero-insertion analyses might be partly confounded by invariant T cells like MAIT and iNKT.

CDR3 length: 14 amino acids. Germline assignment: CDR1 SGHRS and CDR2 YFSETQ. V trimming: 6 bases; J trimming: 5 bases; junction bases outside the gene matches: 9. These data are also associated with another study on T cells expressing NK-cell markers. Per that paper: Sorted CD3+CD56-NKG2C+, CD3+CD56+NKG2C+ and CD3+CD56+NKG2C- T cells supplied the TCR beta repertoires. Seropositivity for HCMV was found in seven of the eight sequenced donors, with one seronegative.

The chain recombines TRBV5-1 with TRBJ2-5; the match to TRBD2 covers 8 bases. The origin of this receptor is a woman under 30 in good health. Material for sequencing was PBMCs. The chain's CDR3 is CASKPTSAEETQYF. The DNA of the CDR3 is TGCGCCAGCAAGCCGACTAGCGCCGAGGAGACCCAGTACTTC.